One T cell receptor (beta chain) is described in this entry. These data come from a study of blood T cell repertoires in COVID-19. Some clones are missing from TCRdb's copy, which holds only in-frame ones; the method was immunoSEQ multiplex PCR. The sample carries under 550,000 clones, about 87% recorded once. The sample comprised peripheral blood. This sequence was found in a man younger than 30 with COVID-19, enrolled during active disease.

The chain's CDR3 is CASSPPTRLAGTDTQYF. CDR3 coding DNA: TGTGCCAGCTCACCACCAACGAGACTAGCAGGAACAGATACGCAGTATTTT. The chain recombines TRBV18 with TRBJ2-3; 7 bases fit TRBD2. Germline CDR1 is KGHSH and CDR2 is LQKENI. The CDR3 is 17 amino acids. The junction had 9 bases not matched to a gene; V was cut back by 0 bases and J by 3 bases.